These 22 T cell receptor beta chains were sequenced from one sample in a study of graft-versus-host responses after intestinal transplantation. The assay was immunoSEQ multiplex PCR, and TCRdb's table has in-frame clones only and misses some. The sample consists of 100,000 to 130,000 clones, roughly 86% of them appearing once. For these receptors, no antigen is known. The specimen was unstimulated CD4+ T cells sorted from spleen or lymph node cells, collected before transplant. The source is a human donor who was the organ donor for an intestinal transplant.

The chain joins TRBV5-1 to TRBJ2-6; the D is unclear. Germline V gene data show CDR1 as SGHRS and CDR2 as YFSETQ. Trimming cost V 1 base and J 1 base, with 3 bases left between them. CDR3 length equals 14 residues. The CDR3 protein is CASSLISGANVLTF. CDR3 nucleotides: TGCGCCAGCAGCTTGATTTCTGGGGCCAACGTCCTGACTTTC.

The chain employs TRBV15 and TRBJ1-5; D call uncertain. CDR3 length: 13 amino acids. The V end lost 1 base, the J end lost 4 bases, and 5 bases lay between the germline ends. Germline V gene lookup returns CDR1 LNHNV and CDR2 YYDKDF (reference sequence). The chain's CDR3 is CATSRVLNQPQHF. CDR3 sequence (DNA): TGTGCCACCAGCAGAGTACTAAATCAGCCCCAGCATTTT.

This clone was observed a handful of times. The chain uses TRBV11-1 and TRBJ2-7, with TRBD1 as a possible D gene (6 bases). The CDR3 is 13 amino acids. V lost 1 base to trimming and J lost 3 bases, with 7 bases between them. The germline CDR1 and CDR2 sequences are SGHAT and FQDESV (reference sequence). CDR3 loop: CASSLGDNYEQYF. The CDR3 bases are TGTGCCAGCAGCTTAGGGGACAACTACGAGCAGTACTTC.

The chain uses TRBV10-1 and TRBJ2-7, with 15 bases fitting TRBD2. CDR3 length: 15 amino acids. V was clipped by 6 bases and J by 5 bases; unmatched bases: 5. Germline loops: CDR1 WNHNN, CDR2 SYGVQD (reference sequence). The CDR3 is CASRGTSGRFNEQYF. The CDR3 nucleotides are TGCGCCAGCAGGGGGACTAGCGGGAGGTTCAACGAGCAGTACTTC.

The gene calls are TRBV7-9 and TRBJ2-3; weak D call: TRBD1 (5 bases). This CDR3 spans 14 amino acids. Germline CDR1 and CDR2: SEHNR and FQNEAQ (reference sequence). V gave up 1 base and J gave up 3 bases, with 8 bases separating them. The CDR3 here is CASSLDQGTDTQYF. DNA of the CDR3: TGTGCCAGCAGCTTAGACCAGGGTACAGATACGCAGTATTTT.

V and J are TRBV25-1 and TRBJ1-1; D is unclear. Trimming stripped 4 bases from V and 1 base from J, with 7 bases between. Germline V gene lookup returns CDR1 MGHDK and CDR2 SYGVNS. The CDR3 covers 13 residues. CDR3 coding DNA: TGTGCCAGCAGTGCAGTTGGGAACACTGAAGCTTTCTTT. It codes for CASSAVGNTEAFF.

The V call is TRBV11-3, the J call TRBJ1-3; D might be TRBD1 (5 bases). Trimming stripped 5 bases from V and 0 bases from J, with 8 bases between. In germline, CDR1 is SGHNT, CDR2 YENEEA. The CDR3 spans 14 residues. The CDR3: CASSHRNSGNTIYF. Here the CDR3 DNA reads TGTGCCAGCAGCCACAGGAACTCTGGAAACACCATATATTTT.

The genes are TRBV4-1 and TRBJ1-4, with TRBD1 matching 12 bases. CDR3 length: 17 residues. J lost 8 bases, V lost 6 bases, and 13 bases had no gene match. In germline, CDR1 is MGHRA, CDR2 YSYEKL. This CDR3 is CASSLPGQGAPAEKLFF. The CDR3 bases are TGCGCCAGCAGTCTTCCGGGACAGGGGGCTCCGGCCGAAAAACTGTTTTTT.

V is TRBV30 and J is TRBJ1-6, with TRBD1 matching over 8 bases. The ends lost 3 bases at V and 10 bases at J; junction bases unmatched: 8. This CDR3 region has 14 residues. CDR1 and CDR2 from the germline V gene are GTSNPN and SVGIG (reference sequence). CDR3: CAWRKTGEGSPLHF. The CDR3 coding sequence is TGTGCCTGGAGAAAGACAGGGGAAGGGTCACCCCTCCACTTT.

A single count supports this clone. The CDR3 DNA reads as TGTGCCAGAAGCTCCGGGACTCTCAACCCTCCTAATCCCTACGAGCAGTACTTC. This codes for CARSSGTLNPPNPYEQYF. The chain is built from TRBV5-3 and TRBJ2-5, with a possible D match to TRBD2 (6 bases). Judging by the DNA end, TRBJ2-7 fits better; the J call may be wrong. TRBV5-3 is noted as an ORF with a role that remains uncertain. The CDR3 length is 18 residues.

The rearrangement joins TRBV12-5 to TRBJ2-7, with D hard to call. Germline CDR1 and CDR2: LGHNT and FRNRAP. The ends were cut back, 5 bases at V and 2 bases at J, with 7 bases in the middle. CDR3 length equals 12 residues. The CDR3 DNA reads TGTGCTAGTGGTCTTGGGACCTACGAGCAGTACTTC. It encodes CASGLGTYEQYF.

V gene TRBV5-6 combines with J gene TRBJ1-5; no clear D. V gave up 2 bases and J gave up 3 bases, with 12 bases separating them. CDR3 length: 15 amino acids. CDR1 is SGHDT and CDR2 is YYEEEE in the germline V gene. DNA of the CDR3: TGTGCCAGCAGCTTCCGGGGAGGGATCAATCAGCCCCAGCATTTT. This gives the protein CASSFRGGINQPQHF.

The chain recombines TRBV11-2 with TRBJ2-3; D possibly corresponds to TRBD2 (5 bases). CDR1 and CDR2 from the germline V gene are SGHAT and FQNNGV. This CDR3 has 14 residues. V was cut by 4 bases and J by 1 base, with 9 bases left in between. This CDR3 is CASSYGVGTDTQYF. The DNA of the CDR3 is TGTGCCAGCAGCTACGGGGTAGGCACAGATACGCAGTATTTT.

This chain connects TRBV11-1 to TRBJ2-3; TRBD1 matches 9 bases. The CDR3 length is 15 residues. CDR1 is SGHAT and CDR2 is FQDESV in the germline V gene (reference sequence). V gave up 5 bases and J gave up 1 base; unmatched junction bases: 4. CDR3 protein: CASSDRDRGTDTQYF. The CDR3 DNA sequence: TGTGCCAGCAGCGACCGGGACAGGGGCACAGATACGCAGTATTTT. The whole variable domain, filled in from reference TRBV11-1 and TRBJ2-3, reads EAEVAQSPRYKITEKSQAVAFWCDPISGHATLYWYRQILGQGPELLVQFQDESVVDDSQLPKDRFSAERLKGVDSTLKIQPAELGDSAMYLCASSDRDRGTDTQYFGPGTRLTVL.

The CDR3: CASSLDGYEQYF. The CDR3 DNA follows: TGCGCCAGCAGCTTGGATGGCTACGAGCAGTACTTC. This chain joins TRBV5-1 and TRBJ2-5, with D unclear. The J call is uncertain, as TRBJ2-7 better fits the DNA end. The CDR3 length is 12 residues. Germline V gene lookup returns CDR1 SGHRS and CDR2 YFSETQ.

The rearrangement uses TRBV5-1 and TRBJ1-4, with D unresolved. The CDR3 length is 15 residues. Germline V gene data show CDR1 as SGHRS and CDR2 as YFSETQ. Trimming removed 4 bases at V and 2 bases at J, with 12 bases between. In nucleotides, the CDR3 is TGCGCCAGCAGCCGTGAGTGGGCGACTAATGAAAAACTGTTTTTT. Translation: CASSREWATNEKLFF.

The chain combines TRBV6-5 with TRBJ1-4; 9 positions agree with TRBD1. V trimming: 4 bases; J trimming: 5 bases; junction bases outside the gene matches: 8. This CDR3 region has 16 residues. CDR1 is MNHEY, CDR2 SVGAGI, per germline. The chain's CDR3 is CASSSSRQGGNEKLFF. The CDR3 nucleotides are TGTGCCAGCAGTTCCTCCCGACAGGGGGGAAATGAAAAACTGTTTTTT.

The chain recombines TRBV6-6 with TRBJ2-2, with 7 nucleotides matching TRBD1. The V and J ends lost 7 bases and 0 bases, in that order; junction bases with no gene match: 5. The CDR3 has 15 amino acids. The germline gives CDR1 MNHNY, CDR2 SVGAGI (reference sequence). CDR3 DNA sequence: TGTGCCAGCACCCCACAGGGGTCGAACACCGGGGAGCTGTTTTTT. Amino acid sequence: CASTPQGSNTGELFF.

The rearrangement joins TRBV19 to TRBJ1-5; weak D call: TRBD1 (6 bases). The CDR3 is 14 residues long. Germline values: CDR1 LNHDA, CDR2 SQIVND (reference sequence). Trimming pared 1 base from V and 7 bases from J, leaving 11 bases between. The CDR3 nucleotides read TGTGCCAGTAGTATAGGGACAGCCGGGCAGCCCCAGCATTTT. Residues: CASSIGTAGQPQHF.

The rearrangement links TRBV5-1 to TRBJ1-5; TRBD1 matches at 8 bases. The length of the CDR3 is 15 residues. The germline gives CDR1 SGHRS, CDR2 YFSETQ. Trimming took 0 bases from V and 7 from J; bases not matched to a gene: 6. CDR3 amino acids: CASSLDRGEGQPQHF. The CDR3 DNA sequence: TGCGCCAGCAGCTTGGACAGGGGGGAAGGACAGCCCCAGCATTTT.

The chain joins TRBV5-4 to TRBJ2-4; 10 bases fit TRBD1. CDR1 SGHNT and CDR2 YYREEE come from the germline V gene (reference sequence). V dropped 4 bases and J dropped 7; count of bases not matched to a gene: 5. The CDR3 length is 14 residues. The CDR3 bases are TGTGCCAGCAGCGCGGGACAGGGGTGGAACATTCAGTACTTC. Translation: CASSAGQGWNIQYF.

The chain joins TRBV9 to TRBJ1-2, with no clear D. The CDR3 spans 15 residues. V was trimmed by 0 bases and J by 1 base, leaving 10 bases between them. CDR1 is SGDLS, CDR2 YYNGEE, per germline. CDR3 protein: CASSVGLSFNYGYTF. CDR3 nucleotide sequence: TGTGCCAGCAGCGTAGGTTTAAGTTTTAACTATGGCTACACCTTC. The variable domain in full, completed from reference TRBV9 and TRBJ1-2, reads DSGVTQTPKHLITATGQRVTLRCSPRSGDLSVYWYQQSLDQGLQFLIQYYNGEERAKGNILERFSAQQFPDLHSELNLSSLELGDSALYFCASSVGLSFNYGYTFGSGTRLTVV.